The sequence of this TCR beta chain was determined in a study of vaccination effects on CD4 cells after COVID-19. Sequencing was performed with immunoSEQ multiplex PCR; in TCRdb, only in-frame clones are kept and a portion is missing. The sample has roughly 33,000 clones; around 78% are singletons. Study-level findings and limits: After vaccination, at late timepoints, clones induced by infection and by vaccine contracted markedly. Vaccine-induced clones in healthy vaccinees cross-reacted with common cold coronaviruses in only 1 of 255 cases.

The CDR3 has 14 amino acids. Germline values: CDR1 SGHRS, CDR2 YFSETQ. The V and J ends lost 0 bases and 0 bases respectively, with 6 bases between them. Regarding this clone: Its specificity is unknown.

Expansion of antigen-specific CD4+ T cells with viral peptide pools was carried out by the ViraFEST assay before sequencing. Subsequent to less than 13 days of culture, CD4+ T cells were isolated. Absence of prior SARS-CoV-2 infection characterized the vaccine recipients, who showed negative nucleocapsid antibodies. Every well housed two million PBMC, which grew in culture alongside roughly 10 IU/ml IL-2 and about 10 ug/ml peptides. Researchers swapped half the medium for IL-2 medium on both days 3 and 7. The sequence derives from a human donor who received a COVID-19 vaccine. This specimen consisted of CD4+ T cells from PBMCs cultured with HCoV-OC43 spike peptides, obtained before COVID-19 vaccination. Subset reported: HCoV-OC43 spike overlapping peptide pool stimulation. V usage is TRBV5-1 and J usage is TRBJ1-1; a weak D match, TRBD1 (5 bases). CDR3 loop: CASSLDRLNTEAFF. CDR3 sequence (DNA): TGCGCCAGCAGCTTGGACAGGTTGAACACTGAAGCTTTCTTT.